These 27 T cell receptor beta chains originate from one sample sequenced in a study of Ad26.COV2.S vaccination and SARS-CoV-2 variants. The table came from immunoSEQ multiplex PCR; TCRdb's copy has only in-frame clones and leaves some out. The data show about 680,000 clones, more than 70% seen once. Treatment defined: roughly 18 received Ad26.COV2.S at low or high dose, single or two shots; about five received placebo; per-sample allocation not given. The samples were gathered on day 63 after the first injection of vaccine or placebo. This specimen was peripheral blood, taken in a trial of Ad26.COV2.S vaccine versus placebo. The receptor source for this set is a person aged 18-65 years who received the Ad26.COV2.S COVID-19 vaccine or a placebo.

This clone was seen just once. V is TRBV30 and J is TRBJ2-7, with D perhaps TRBD1 or TRBD2 (5 bases each). The CDR3 has 13 residues. The V and J ends lost 2 bases and 12 bases respectively, with 20 bases between them. CDR1 GTSNPN and CDR2 SVGIG come from the germline V gene (reference sequence). CDR3 bases: TGTGCCTGGAGTAAGGCCCCGGGACCCGGCGGGTACTTC. Its protein is CAWSKAPGPGGYF. Combining the CDR3 with reference TRBV30 and TRBJ2-7 gives the whole variable domain SQTIHQWPATLVQPVGSPLSLECTVEGTSNPNLYWYRQAAGRGLQLLFYSVGIGQISSEVPQNLSASRPQDRQFILSSKKLLLSDSGFYLCAWSKAPGPGGYFGPGTRLTVT.

The rearrangement links TRBV6-2 or TRBV6-3 to TRBJ2-1; 8 positions agree with TRBD1. This CDR3 is 11 amino acids long. Germline-derived CDR1 and CDR2 are MNHEY and SVGEGT. The V gene end was trimmed by 4 bases and the J gene end by 12 bases; junction bases not matched to a gene: 2. This chain's CDR3 is CASSWTGRQFF. As DNA, the CDR3 is TGTGCCAGCAGTTGGACAGGGAGGCAGTTCTTC.

The J gene is TRBJ1-1, the V gene TRBV7-2; D perhaps matches TRBD1 (5 bases). The CDR3 loop spans 14 amino acids. V was shortened by 5 bases and J by 0 bases, with 10 bases between the two germline ends. Germline V gene data show CDR1 as SGHTA and CDR2 as FQGNSA. The CDR3 spells CASSRGGVNTEAFF. CDR3 sequence (DNA): TGTGCCAGCAGCAGGGGAGGGGTGAACACTGAAGCTTTCTTT.

The chain has TRBV5-6 and TRBJ1-4, with 7 bases identical to TRBD1. The CDR3 consists of 13 residues. The germline V gene has CDR1 SGHDT and CDR2 YYEEEE. V shed 4 bases and J 8 bases; nucleotides not matched to a gene: 5. The CDR3 region is CASSPQGTEKLFF. CDR3 bases: TGTGCCAGCAGCCCACAGGGGACGGAAAAACTGTTTTTT.

The chain has TRBV6-5 and TRBJ1-2, with D perhaps TRBD1 (5 bases). Germline V gene lookup returns CDR1 MNHEY and CDR2 SVGAGI. This CDR3 is 13 amino acids long. V lost 0 bases and J lost 8, with 10 bases in between. CDR3 bases: TGTGCCAGCAGTTACTCCCAGGGTCTGGGCTACACCTTC. This translates into CASSYSQGLGYTF.

CDR3 bases: TGTGCCAGCAGTCGCGACCAGGCGAGGGTCGCGGGTGAAGCTTTCTTT. Its translation is CASSRDQARVAGEAFF. V usage is TRBV27 and J usage is TRBJ1-1; the D is unclear. Looked up from germline, CDR1 is MNHEY and CDR2 is SMNVEV (reference sequence). This CDR3 has 16 amino acids. Trimming shortened V by 5 bases and J by 7 bases, and 23 bases separated the two germline ends.

The sample holds one count of this clone. This may be a read error: a much more frequent sequence differs by one nucleotide. V is TRBV6-2 or TRBV6-3 and J is TRBJ2-2; unclear D gene. V was pared by 0 bases and J by 6 bases, with 2 bases between. The germline CDR1 and CDR2 sequences are MNHEY and SVGEGT. The CDR3 has 12 residues. The CDR3 DNA is TGTGCCAGCAGTTACTCCGCCGGGGAGCTGTTTTTT. Translated, it gives CASSYSAGELFF.

Concerning this clone itself: The same CDR3 is also encoded by other DNA sequences in this sample. V gene TRBV6-6 combines with J gene TRBJ2-5; TRBD1 might be the D (6 bases). The CDR3 has 14 amino acids. V gave up 2 bases and J gave up 0 bases, with 7 bases separating them. The germline V gene has CDR1 MNHNY and CDR2 SVGAGI (reference sequence). The DNA for the CDR3 is TGTGCCAGCAGTTACCACAGGGACCAAGAGACCCAGTACTTC. Its translation: CASSYHRDQETQYF.

The genes are TRBV6-5 and TRBJ1-2, with D possibly matching TRBD1 (5 bases). V shed 11 bases and J shed 2 bases, with 15 bases lying between them. In germline, CDR1 is MNHEY, CDR2 SVGAGI. CDR3 length: 13 amino acids. The CDR3: CAAKGAPNYGYTF. The CDR3 DNA reads TGTGCCGCAAAAGGGGCGCCCAACTATGGCTACACCTTC.

The rearrangement joins TRBV27 to TRBJ1-2; D possibly corresponds to TRBD1 (5 bases). CDR1 is MNHEY and CDR2 is SMNVEV in the germline V gene (reference sequence). The CDR3 is 15 amino acids. V gave up 4 bases and J gave up 4 bases, with 16 bases separating them. CDR3: CASSSRVGESYGYTF. CDR3 nucleotide sequence: TGTGCCAGCAGTTCACGGGTAGGGGAGAGCTATGGCTACACCTTC.

J is TRBJ1-6 and V is TRBV6-5; TRBD1 aligns across 7 bases. The J segment lost 8 bases and the V segment lost 0 bases, leaving 7 bases of the junction unmatched. The CDR3 totals 16 residues. Germline assignment: CDR1 MNHEY and CDR2 SVGAGI. CDR3 sequence reads: CASSYSIQGTHSPLHF. The DNA of the CDR3 is TGTGCCAGCAGTTACTCGATACAGGGGACGCATTCACCCCTCCACTTT.

The genes are TRBV11-2 and TRBJ2-7, with D tentatively TRBD1 or TRBD2 (5 bases each). Germline CDR1 SGHAT, CDR2 FQNNGV. V lost 4 bases and J lost 0, with 16 bases in between. This CDR3 comprises 16 residues. CDR3 residues: CASSWPMGDLSYEQYF. CDR3 DNA sequence: TGTGCCAGCAGCTGGCCCATGGGGGACCTCTCCTACGAGCAGTACTTC.

This chain connects TRBV6-6 to TRBJ2-1, with no clear D. From germline, CDR1 is MNHNY and CDR2 SVGAGI (reference sequence). V was shortened by 5 bases and J by 10 bases, with 21 bases between the two germline ends. This CDR3 region has 15 residues. The CDR3 sequence: CASSPFGTPTEEQFF. The CDR3 nucleotides are TGTGCCAGCAGTCCTTTCGGCACACCAACGGAAGAGCAGTTCTTC.

The chain combines TRBV19 with TRBJ2-4; 8 bases are shared with TRBD1. From germline, CDR1 is LNHDA and CDR2 SQIVND (reference sequence). The junction had 4 bases not matched to a gene; V was cut back by 9 bases and J by 3 bases. CDR3 length equals 13 residues. CDR3 sequence reads: CASGTGSKNIQYF. As DNA, the CDR3 is TGTGCCAGCGGGACAGGAAGCAAAAACATTCAGTACTTC.

The chain recombines TRBV5-4 with TRBJ1-6; 7 nucleotides line up with TRBD1. V was clipped by 4 bases and J by 7 bases; unmatched bases: 5. Germline CDR1 SGHNT, CDR2 YYREEE (reference sequence). The CDR3 covers 14 residues. CDR3 residues: CASSLGTVNSPLHF. CDR3 in DNA: TGTGCCAGCAGCCTCGGGACAGTCAATTCACCCCTCCACTTT.

The chain employs TRBV6-5 and TRBJ2-2; possible D gene TRBD1, 6 bases. The CDR3 consists of 15 residues. V was shortened by 6 bases and J by 1 base, with 12 bases between the two germline ends. Germline assignment: CDR1 MNHEY and CDR2 SVGAGI. CDR3: CASSPQDRNTGELFF. The CDR3, as DNA: TGTGCCAGCAGCCCCCAGGACAGGAACACCGGGGAGCTGTTTTTT.

CDR3 sequence: CASSRAGSTDTQYF. CDR3 nucleotides: TGCGCCAGCAGCCGAGCGGGGAGCACAGATACGCAGTATTTT. The chain recombines TRBV5-1 with TRBJ2-3, with TRBD2 matching over 7 bases. The junction had 2 bases not matched to a gene; V was cut back by 4 bases and J by 0 bases. The CDR3 length is 14 residues. Germline loops: CDR1 SGHRS, CDR2 YFSETQ.

This chain joins TRBV14 and TRBJ1-4; D ambiguous. V was shortened by 4 bases and J by 14 bases, with 14 bases between the two germline ends. Germline V gene sequence: CDR1 SGHDN, CDR2 FVKESK. The CDR3 is made up of 12 amino acids. The chain's CDR3 is CASSPRSKGLFF. CDR3 DNA sequence: TGTGCCAGCAGCCCCCGGAGCAAAGGGCTGTTTTTT.

The genes are TRBV30 and TRBJ1-1; a possible D gene is TRBD1 (6 bases). V shed 4 bases and J shed 5 bases, with 11 bases lying between them. The length of the CDR3 is 12 residues. CDR1 GTSNPN and CDR2 SVGIG come from the germline V gene (reference sequence). The CDR3 sequence: CAWKGGGTEAFF. CDR3 nucleotides: TGTGCCTGGAAAGGGGGAGGTACTGAAGCTTTCTTT.

The gene calls are TRBV19 and TRBJ2-7; a possible D gene is TRBD2 (5 bases). Germline CDR1 reads LNHDA; CDR2 reads SQIVND (reference sequence). The ends were cut back, 2 bases at V and 2 bases at J, with 13 bases in the middle. CDR3 length equals 15 residues. CDR3 in amino acids: CASSISGLGAYEQYF. The CDR3 nucleotides read TGTGCCAGTAGTATATCCGGGCTGGGAGCCTACGAGCAGTACTTC.

V is TRBV3-1 (or the pseudogene TRBV3-2) and J is TRBJ2-5; D may be TRBD2 (5 bases). Germline assignment: CDR1 LGHDT and CDR2 YNNKEL (reference sequence). Between the trimmed V and J ends, which lost 1 base and 4 bases, there was a span of 13 bases. The length of the CDR3 is 15 residues. CDR3 in DNA: TGTGCCAGCAGCCAAGTACTAGTCTTTGCAGAGACCCAGTACTTC. Protein: CASSQVLVFAETQYF.

The chain carries TRBV6-2 or TRBV6-3 and TRBJ1-2; TRBD1 agrees at 9 bases. V was pared by 5 bases and J by 9 bases, with 4 bases of the junction left unmatched. The CDR3 runs 12 residues. CDR1 is MNHEY, CDR2 SVGEGT, per germline. Written as DNA, the CDR3 is TGTGCCAGCAGTCTCGGGACAGGGAGCTACACCTTC. Translation: CASSLGTGSYTF.

V usage is TRBV6-5 and J usage is TRBJ1-2; 7 bases are a match to TRBD1. V dropped 2 bases and J dropped 8; count of bases not matched to a gene: 5. The CDR3 totals 13 residues. Germline loops: CDR1 MNHEY, CDR2 SVGAGI. The CDR3 coding sequence is TGTGCCAGCAGTTACCTCAACAGGGGCGGCTACACCTTC. Its translation is CASSYLNRGGYTF.

The rearrangement uses TRBV7-9 and TRBJ1-2, with D unclear. The ends were cut back, 1 base at V and 2 bases at J, with 5 bases in the middle. The CDR3 covers 13 residues. CDR1 and CDR2 (germline): SEHNR, FQNEAQ (reference sequence). The CDR3 protein is CASSLVLNYGYTF. CDR3 nucleotide sequence: TGTGCCAGCAGCTTAGTTCTCAACTATGGCTACACCTTC.

The V gene is TRBV6-6, the J gene TRBJ2-2, with a tentative D call TRBD2 (5 bases). V dropped 8 bases and J dropped 5 bases, with 9 bases sitting between them. This CDR3 spans 12 amino acids. The germline V gene encodes CDR1 MNHNY and CDR2 SVGAGI (reference sequence). The CDR3 nucleotides are TGTGCCAGCCCCGGGGAAACCGGGGAGCTGTTTTTT. Its protein is CASPGETGELFF.

The J gene is TRBJ1-2, the V gene TRBV2; 10 positions match TRBD1. The CDR3 runs 13 residues. Germline V gene lookup returns CDR1 SNHLY and CDR2 FYNNEI. Germline trimming cut 7 bases from V and 8 bases from J; bases unmatched to any gene: 7. DNA of the CDR3: TGTGCCAGCAAGCACGGGACAGGGGAGGGCTACACCTTC. Its protein product is CASKHGTGEGYTF.

The gene calls are TRBV2 and TRBJ1-1; D is uncertain. Germline V gives CDR1 SNHLY, CDR2 FYNNEI. V was pared by 3 bases and J by 13 bases, with 12 bases between. The length of the CDR3 is 11 residues. The CDR3 DNA sequence: TGTGCCAGCAGTGACAACAGCTGGGGTTTCTTT. Amino acid sequence: CASSDNSWGFF.